The rows below give T cell receptor beta chains drawn from one sample of a study of Ad26.COV2.S vaccination and SARS-CoV-2 variants. Generated by immunoSEQ multiplex PCR, the TCRdb table keeps only in-frame clones and is missing some. The sample carries hundreds of thousands of clones, 85% recorded once. The input for sequencing was peripheral blood, taken in a trial of Ad26.COV2.S vaccine versus placebo. The receptor set was obtained from a person aged 18 to 59 who received the Ad26.COV2.S COVID-19 vaccine or a placebo. CDR3s include the opening cysteine and the closing phenylalanine or tryptophan. A D gene is named only where the DNA matches it firmly. For some rows the clone size is stated as once, few or many, or as a class when expanded; others skip it.

CDR3aa: CASRLPGGHEQYF
CDR3nt: TGTGCCAGTAGATTACCGGGGGGGCACGAGCAGTACTTC
abundance: .
j_gene: TRBJ2-7
d_gene: TRBD2
v_gene: TRBV19

CDR3aa: CASSQDPKGGREQYF
CDR3nt: TGCGCCAGCAGCCAAGATCCGAAAGGGGGGCGCGAGCAGTACTTC
abundance: .
j_gene: TRBJ2-7
d_gene: .
v_gene: TRBV4-3

CDR3aa: CASSYPGTGGFTEAFF
CDR3nt: TGTGCCAGCAGTTACCCCGGGACAGGGGGTTTTACTGAAGCTTTCTTT
abundance: few
j_gene: TRBJ1-1
d_gene: TRBD1
v_gene: TRBV6-5

CDR3aa: CASSLLGGEQETQYF
CDR3nt: TGTGCCAGCAGTTTATTAGGAGGGGAACAAGAGACCCAGTACTTC
abundance: once
j_gene: TRBJ2-5
d_gene: .
v_gene: TRBV27

CDR3aa: CASSQDWTAATNEKLFF
CDR3nt: TGCGCCAGCAGCCAGGATTGGACAGCCGCAACTAATGAAAAACTGTTTTTT
abundance: .
j_gene: TRBJ1-4
d_gene: .
v_gene: TRBV4-3

CDR3aa: CASSGRLAGGSDTQYF
CDR3nt: TGTGCCAGCAGTGGCCGACTAGCGGGAGGGTCAGATACGCAGTATTTT
abundance: .
j_gene: TRBJ2-3
d_gene: TRBD2
v_gene: TRBV6-6

CDR3aa: CASSLSGTANSPLHF
CDR3nt: TGTGCCAGCAGTCTCAGCGGGACAGCCAATTCACCCCTCCACTTT
abundance: .
j_gene: TRBJ1-6
d_gene: TRBD1
v_gene: TRBV7-9

CDR3aa: CASTRDRGGNEKLFF
CDR3nt: TGTGCCAGCACCCGGGACAGGGGAGGGAATGAAAAACTGTTTTTT
abundance: .
j_gene: TRBJ1-4
d_gene: TRBD1
v_gene: TRBV27

CDR3aa: CSVEASTDTQYF
CDR3nt: TGCAGCGTTGAAGCCAGCACAGATACGCAGTATTTT
abundance: .
j_gene: TRBJ2-3
d_gene: .
v_gene: TRBV29-1

CDR3aa: CASSHSYEQYF
CDR3nt: TGTGCCAGCAGCCACAGCTACGAGCAGTACTTC
abundance: .
j_gene: TRBJ2-7
d_gene: .
v_gene: TRBV28

CDR3aa: CASSLSGQGTYEQYF
CDR3nt: TGCGCCAGCAGTCTAAGCGGACAGGGAACTTACGAGCAGTACTTC
abundance: .
j_gene: TRBJ2-7
d_gene: TRBD1
v_gene: TRBV23-1

CDR3aa: CASSNSGTSDEQFF
CDR3nt: TGTGCCAGCAGTAACTCCGGGACTAGCGATGAGCAGTTCTTC
abundance: .
j_gene: TRBJ2-1
d_gene: TRBD2
v_gene: TRBV6-2/TRBV6-3

CDR3aa: CASSGGQLQETQYF
CDR3nt: TGCGCCAGCAGCGGGGGACAGCTCCAAGAGACCCAGTACTTC
abundance: .
j_gene: TRBJ2-5
d_gene: TRBD1
v_gene: TRBV5-1

CDR3aa: CAWSGRGQFF
CDR3nt: TGTGCCTGGAGTGGCCGGGGACAGTTCTTC
abundance: .
j_gene: TRBJ2-1
d_gene: .
v_gene: TRBV30

CDR3aa: CASSRQGASVLYEELFF
CDR3nt: TGCGCCAGCAGCAGACAGGGGGCGTCGGTACTATACGAGGAGCTGTTTTTT
abundance: .
j_gene: TRBJ2-2
d_gene: TRBD1
v_gene: TRBV4-1

CDR3aa: CASSPGLAGTNIQYF
CDR3nt: TGTGCCAGCAGTCCAGGACTAGCGGGGACAAACATTCAGTACTTC
abundance: .
j_gene: TRBJ2-4
d_gene: TRBD2
v_gene: TRBV2